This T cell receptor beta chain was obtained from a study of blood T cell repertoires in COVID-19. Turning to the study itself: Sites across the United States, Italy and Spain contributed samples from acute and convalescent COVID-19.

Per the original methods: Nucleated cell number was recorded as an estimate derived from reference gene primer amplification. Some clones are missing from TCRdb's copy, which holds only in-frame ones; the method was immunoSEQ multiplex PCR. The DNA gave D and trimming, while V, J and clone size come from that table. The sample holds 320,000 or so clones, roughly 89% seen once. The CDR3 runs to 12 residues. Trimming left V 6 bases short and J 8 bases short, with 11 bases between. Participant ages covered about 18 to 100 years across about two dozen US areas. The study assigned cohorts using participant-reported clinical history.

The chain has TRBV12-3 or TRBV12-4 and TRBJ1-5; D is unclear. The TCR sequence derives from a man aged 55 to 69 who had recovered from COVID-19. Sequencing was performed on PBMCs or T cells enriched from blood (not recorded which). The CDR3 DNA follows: TGTGCCAGCAGCCTCCTCCCCGAGCCCCAGCATTTT. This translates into CASSLLPEPQHF.